Listed here are 2 T cell receptor beta chains from one sample, sequenced in a study of CD8 T cells in ankylosing spondylitis. TCRdb reprocessed the 5' RACE reads with MiXCR, giving one entry per CDR3 protein. The table shows approximately 150,000 distinct CDR3 sequences, with about 15% occurring only once. Broader study findings: For ankylosing spondylitis blood, a TCR beta motif of about eight highly homologous variants appeared characteristic.

Antigens of these TCRs are unknown. The material sequenced was blood, either unsorted or a sorted T cell fraction (not recorded which). All receptors come from a male donor with ankylosing spondylitis.

A few counts support this clonotype. The rearrangement links TRBV25-1 to TRBJ2-1; D gene ambiguous. CDR1 is MGHDK and CDR2 is SYGVNS in the germline V gene. The CDR3 has 13 residues. The V gene lost 1 base and the J gene lost 6 bases, with 7 bases spanning the gap. CDR3 in DNA: TGTGCCAGCAGTGAATCGTCCGGCAATGAGCAGTTCTTC. Translation gives CASSESSGNEQFF.

The V call is TRBV28, the J call TRBJ1-5, with D tentatively TRBD1 (5 bases). Trimming pared 2 bases from V and 3 bases from J, leaving 8 bases between. This CDR3 region has 14 residues. Germline V gene lookup returns CDR1 MDHEN and CDR2 SYDVKM. CDR3 nucleotides: TGTGCCAGCAGTTTAGGACAAGTCAATCAGCCCCAGCATTTT. Translation: CASSLGQVNQPQHF.